The TCR beta chain under discussion was sequenced for a study of T-cell memory formation after mild COVID-19. Trimming removed 0 bases at V and 4 bases at J, with 11 bases between. This CDR3 spans 15 amino acids. The germline V gene has CDR1 SGHRS and CDR2 YFSETQ. This clonotype was recorded many times. TCRdb itself ran the 5' RACE reads through MiXCR, one entry per CDR3 protein. The table lists around 140,000 distinct CDR3 sequences, almost 25% of them singletons. The sequence was obtained from an adult woman who had mild COVID-19 (a few samples of this study predate the infection). Cell type and time point are not known. This chain connects TRBV5-1 to TRBJ2-1, with a possible D match to TRBD2 (6 bases). Material: PBMCs or a T cell subset sorted from them (not recorded which). The CDR3 here is CASSLDLAPYNEQFF. The CDR3 DNA sequence: TGCGCCAGCAGCTTGGATCTAGCGCCATACAATGAGCAGTTCTTC.